These 12 T cell receptor beta chains were sequenced from one sample in a study of blood T cell repertoires in COVID-19. Only in-frame clones appear in the TCRdb table, and some are missing; sequencing was by immunoSEQ multiplex PCR. The sample includes about 130,000 clones, around 85% of them seen just once. Sequenced input: peripheral blood. Source of these receptors: a woman aged 45-60 years who had recovered from COVID-19.

This clone has a single count. The chain combines TRBV3-1 (or the pseudogene TRBV3-2) with TRBJ2-7, with 8 bases that match TRBD1. The junction had 7 bases not matched to a gene; V was cut back by 5 bases and J by 1 base. The germline CDR1 and CDR2 sequences are LGHDT and YNNKEL (reference sequence). The CDR3 length is 15 residues. This CDR3 reads CASSSIRGPSYEQYF. In nucleotides, the CDR3 is TGTGCCAGCAGCTCTATCAGGGGGCCATCCTACGAGCAGTACTTC.

The gene calls are TRBV2 and TRBJ1-2; 9 nucleotides match TRBD1. V gave up 6 bases and J gave up 0 bases; unmatched junction bases: 2. Looked up from germline, CDR1 is SNHLY and CDR2 is FYNNEI. The length of the CDR3 is 14 residues. This chain's CDR3 is CASSRDRANYGYTF. CDR3 coding DNA: TGTGCCAGCAGCCGGGACAGGGCTAACTATGGCTACACCTTC.

The chain uses TRBV30 and TRBJ1-2, with a weak D call TRBD1 (5 bases). V lost 3 bases and J 4 bases, leaving 15 bases between the germline ends. The CDR3 totals 14 residues. Germline V gene data show CDR1 as GTSNPN and CDR2 as SVGIG (reference sequence). The CDR3 DNA is TGTGCCTGGAGCTACGGGGCGCGGGGCTATGGCTACACCTTC. It specifies CAWSYGARGYGYTF.

V gene TRBV3-1 (or the pseudogene TRBV3-2) combines with J gene TRBJ1-6; no reliable D call. CDR1 LGHDT and CDR2 YNNKEL come from the germline V gene (reference sequence). This CDR3 has 14 residues. Deletions cut 4 bases from V and 5 bases from J, with 9 bases between. The CDR3 DNA follows: TGTGCCAGCAGCCCCACAGCTAATAATTCACCCCTCCACTTT. Amino acids: CASSPTANNSPLHF.

The genes are TRBV4-3 and TRBJ2-7, with a weak D call TRBD1 (6 bases). Germline assignment: CDR1 LGHNA and CDR2 YSLEER. The CDR3 totals 15 residues. V dropped 5 bases and J dropped 2 bases, with 16 bases sitting between them. Written as DNA, the CDR3 is TGCGCCAGCAGCGCCAAAACAGGGTTAGCCTACGAGCAGTACTTC. Its translation: CASSAKTGLAYEQYF.

The V and J genes are TRBV18 and TRBJ2-7; D is unclear. V shed 6 bases and J shed 5 bases, with 11 bases lying between them. The germline V gene has CDR1 KGHSH and CDR2 LQKENI. The CDR3 runs to 12 residues. The CDR3 region has the DNA TGTGCCAGCTCCTCCCAAAGCGACGAGCAGTACTTC. It codes for CASSSQSDEQYF.

The V and J genes are TRBV5-6 and TRBJ2-3; 13 bases map to TRBD2. CDR1 and CDR2 from the germline V gene are SGHDT and YYEEEE. This CDR3 has 19 amino acids. The V gene end was trimmed by 1 base and the J gene end by 1 base; junction bases not matched to a gene: 9. CDR3 bases: TGTGCCAGCAGCTTGCCAGGACTAGCGGGAGTACAGGGCACAGATACGCAGTATTTT. Encoded protein: CASSLPGLAGVQGTDTQYF. The full variable domain, its missing parts supplied by reference TRBV5-6 and TRBJ2-3, is DAGVTQSPTHLIKTRGQQVTLRCSPKSGHDTVSWYQQALGQGPQFIFQYYEEEERQRGNFPDRFSGHQFPNYSSELNVNALLLGDSALYLCASSLPGLAGVQGTDTQYFGPGTRLTVL.

J is TRBJ1-2 and V is TRBV19, with a tentative D call TRBD1 (6 bases). The CDR3 is made up of 12 amino acids. V lost 6 bases and J lost 3, with 8 bases in between. CDR1 is LNHDA and CDR2 is SQIVND in the germline V gene (reference sequence). The CDR3 bases are TGTGCCAGTAGACGACAGGACTATGGCTACACCTTC. Translating it yields CASRRQDYGYTF.

J is TRBJ1-6 and V is TRBV7-6; 8 bases map to TRBD1. CDR1 and CDR2 (germline): SGHVS, FNYEAQ. This CDR3 is built from 18 residues. J was trimmed by 0 bases and V by 1 base; bases with no gene match: 5. CDR3 sequence reads: CASSLERTGSSYNSPLHF. The CDR3 DNA reads TGTGCCAGCAGCTTAGAGAGGACAGGGAGCTCCTATAATTCACCCCTCCACTTT.

The V and J genes are TRBV12-3 or TRBV12-4 and TRBJ1-1, with TRBD1 matching 7 bases. The CDR3 totals 13 residues. V shed 4 bases, J shed 5 bases, and the junction held 4 bases outside the gene matches. The CDR3 protein is CASSSQTGTEAFF. The CDR3 DNA sequence: TGTGCCAGCAGTTCCCAGACAGGGACTGAAGCTTTCTTT.

The genes are TRBV9 and TRBJ2-6, with D perhaps TRBD2 (6 bases). V was shortened by 4 bases and J by 5 bases, with 13 bases between the two germline ends. The germline gives CDR1 SGDLS, CDR2 YYNGEE. The CDR3 is made up of 15 amino acids. CDR3 bases: TGTGCCAGCAGCTCCCGCCGCGGGAGGGCCAACGTCCTGACTTTC. Translating it yields CASSSRRGRANVLTF.

J is TRBJ1-5 and V is TRBV10-3; D unclear. This CDR3 comprises 13 residues. CDR1 ENHRY and CDR2 SYGVKD come from the germline V gene. The V gene lost 10 bases and the J gene lost 0 bases, with 10 bases spanning the gap. The CDR3 sequence: CATGSHSNQPQHF. The CDR3 DNA is TGTGCCACCGGTAGCCATAGCAATCAGCCCCAGCATTTT.